This T cell receptor (beta chain) was recorded in a study of T cell responses to AZD1222 COVID-19 vaccine. Clones were sequenced by immunoSEQ multiplex PCR, and TCRdb holds only the in-frame ones, with some missing. Among 75,000 to 90,000 clones listed, around 85% were seen once. The CDR3 runs 14 residues. CDR1 is SGHAT and CDR2 is FQDESV in the germline V gene (reference sequence). V lost 2 bases to trimming and J lost 2 bases, with 10 bases between them. Sequencing was performed on peripheral blood, taken 28 days after the second AZD1222 dose. The receptor's source is an adult who received the AZD1222 COVID-19 vaccine. This chain connects TRBV11-1 to TRBJ2-7; TRBD1 is a possible D gene (6 bases). The CDR3 DNA follows: TGTGCCAGCAGCTTAAGACAGGCTACCTACGAGCAGTACTTC. Its protein is CASSLRQATYEQYF.